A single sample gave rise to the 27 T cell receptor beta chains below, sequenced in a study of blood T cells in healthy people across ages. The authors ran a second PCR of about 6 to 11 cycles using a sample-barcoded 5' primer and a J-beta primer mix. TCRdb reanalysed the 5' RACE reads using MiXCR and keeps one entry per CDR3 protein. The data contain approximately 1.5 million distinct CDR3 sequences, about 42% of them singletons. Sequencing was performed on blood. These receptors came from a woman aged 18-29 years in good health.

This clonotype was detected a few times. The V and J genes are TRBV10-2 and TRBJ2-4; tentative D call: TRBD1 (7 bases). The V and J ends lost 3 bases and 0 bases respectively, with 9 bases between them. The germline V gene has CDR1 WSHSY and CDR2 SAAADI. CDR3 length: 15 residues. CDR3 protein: CASSDRGVAKNIQYF. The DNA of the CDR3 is TGCGCCAGCAGTGACAGGGGGGTAGCCAAAAACATTCAGTACTTC.

The CDR3 DNA is TGTGCCATCAGTGAGTCGACGGACACTGAAGCTTTCTTT. Translation: CAISESTDTEAFF. This chain uses TRBV10-3 with TRBJ1-1; D remains unclear. V lost 0 bases to trimming and J lost 3 bases, with 5 bases between them. Germline V gene lookup returns CDR1 ENHRY and CDR2 SYGVKD. CDR3 length: 13 residues.

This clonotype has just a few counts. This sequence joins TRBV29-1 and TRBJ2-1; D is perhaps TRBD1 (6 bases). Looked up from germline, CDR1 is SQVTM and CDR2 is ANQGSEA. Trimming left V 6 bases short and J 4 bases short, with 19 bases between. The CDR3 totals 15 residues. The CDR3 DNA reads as TGCAGCGTCGGGAACCGGGACACGGTTTACAATGAGCAGTTCTTC. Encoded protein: CSVGNRDTVYNEQFF.

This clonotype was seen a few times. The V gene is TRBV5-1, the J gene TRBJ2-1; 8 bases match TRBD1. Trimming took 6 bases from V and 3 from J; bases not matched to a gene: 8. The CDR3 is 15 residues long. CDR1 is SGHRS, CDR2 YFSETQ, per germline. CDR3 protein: CASNEQGAYYNEQFF. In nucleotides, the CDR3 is TGCGCCAGCAACGAGCAGGGGGCCTACTACAATGAGCAGTTCTTC. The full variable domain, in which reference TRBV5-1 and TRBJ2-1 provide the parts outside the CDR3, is KAGVTQTPRYLIKTRGQQVTLSCSPISGHRSVSWYQQTPGQGLQFLFEYFSETQRNKGNFPGRFSGRQFSNSRSEMNVSTLELGDSALYLCASNEQGAYYNEQFFGPGTRLTVL.

CDR3: CASNNGGKPQHF. The CDR3 DNA is TGTGCCAGCAACAACGGTGGTAAGCCCCAGCATTTT. V is TRBV6-2 or TRBV6-3 and J is TRBJ1-5, with D unclear. The CDR3 covers 12 residues. CDR1 and CDR2 (germline): MNHEY, SVGEGT. V lost 7 bases and J 8 bases, leaving 12 bases between the germline ends.

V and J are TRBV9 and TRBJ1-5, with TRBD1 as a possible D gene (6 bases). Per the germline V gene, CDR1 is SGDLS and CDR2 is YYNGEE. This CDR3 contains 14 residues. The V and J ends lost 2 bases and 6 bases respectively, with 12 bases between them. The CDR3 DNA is TGTGCCAGCAGCGTCCAGGGGCAGGGTCAGCCCCAGCATTTT. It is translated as CASSVQGQGQPQHF.

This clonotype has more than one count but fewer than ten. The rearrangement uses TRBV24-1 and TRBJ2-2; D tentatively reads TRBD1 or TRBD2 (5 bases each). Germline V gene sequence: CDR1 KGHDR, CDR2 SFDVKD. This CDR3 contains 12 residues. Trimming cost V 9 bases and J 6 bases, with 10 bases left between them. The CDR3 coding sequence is TGTGCCACCGGGACCGGGTCCGGGGAGCTGTTTTTT. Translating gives CATGTGSGELFF.

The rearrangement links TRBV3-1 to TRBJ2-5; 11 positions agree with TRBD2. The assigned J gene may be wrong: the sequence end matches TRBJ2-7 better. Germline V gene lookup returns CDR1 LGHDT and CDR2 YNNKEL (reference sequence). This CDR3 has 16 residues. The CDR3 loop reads CASSQGSGGVHYEQYF. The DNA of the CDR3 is TGTGCCAGCAGCCAAGGTAGCGGGGGGGTTCACTACGAGCAGTACTTC.

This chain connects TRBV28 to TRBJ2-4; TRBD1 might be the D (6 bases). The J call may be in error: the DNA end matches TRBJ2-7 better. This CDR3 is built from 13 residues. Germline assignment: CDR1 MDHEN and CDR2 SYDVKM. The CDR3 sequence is CASSSGHWYEQYF. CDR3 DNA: TGTGCCAGCAGTTCGGGACACTGGTACGAGCAGTACTTC.

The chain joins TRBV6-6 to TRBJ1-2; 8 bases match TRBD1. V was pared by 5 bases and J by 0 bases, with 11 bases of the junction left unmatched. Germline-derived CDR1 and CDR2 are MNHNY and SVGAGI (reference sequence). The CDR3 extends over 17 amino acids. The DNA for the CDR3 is TGTGCCAGCAGTCGGGGACAGGCCGGTGGGACTAACTATGGCTACACCTTC. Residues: CASSRGQAGGTNYGYTF.

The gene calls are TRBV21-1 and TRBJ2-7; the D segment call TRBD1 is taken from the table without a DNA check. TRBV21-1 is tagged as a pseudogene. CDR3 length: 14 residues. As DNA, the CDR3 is TGTGCCAGCAGCAAGGTGGGGCCGACCTACGAGCAGTACTTC. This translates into CASSKVGPTYEQYF.

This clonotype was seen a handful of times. In DNA form, the CDR3 reads TGTGCCAGCAGCCCGAGCAGGGGGGTGAACACTGAAGCTTTCTTT. It yields the protein CASSPSRGVNTEAFF. This sequence joins TRBV11-2 and TRBJ1-1, with 7 positions matching TRBD1. V was pared by 5 bases and J by 0 bases, with 6 bases of the junction left unmatched. The CDR3 is made up of 15 amino acids. Germline V gives CDR1 SGHAT, CDR2 FQNNGV.

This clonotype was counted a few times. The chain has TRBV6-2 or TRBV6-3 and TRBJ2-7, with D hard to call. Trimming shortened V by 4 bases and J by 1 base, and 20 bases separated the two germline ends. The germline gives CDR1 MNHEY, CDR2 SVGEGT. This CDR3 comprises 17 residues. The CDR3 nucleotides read TGTGCCAGCAGTTCCCCCTCTGAGAAGCTCTCGTCCTACGAGCAGTACTTC. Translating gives CASSSPSEKLSSYEQYF.

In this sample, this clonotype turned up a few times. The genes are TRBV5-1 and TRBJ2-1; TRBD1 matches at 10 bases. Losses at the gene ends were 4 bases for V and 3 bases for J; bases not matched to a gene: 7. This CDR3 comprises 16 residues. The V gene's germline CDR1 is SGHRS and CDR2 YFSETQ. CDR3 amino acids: CASSLTGTGVYNEQFF. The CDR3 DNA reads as TGCGCCAGCAGCCTGACCGGGACAGGGGTCTACAATGAGCAGTTCTTC.

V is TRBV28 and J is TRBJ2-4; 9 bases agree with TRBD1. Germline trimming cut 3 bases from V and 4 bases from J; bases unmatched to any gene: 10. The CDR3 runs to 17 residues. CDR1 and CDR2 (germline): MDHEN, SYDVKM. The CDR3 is CASSFLGQGKAKNIQYF. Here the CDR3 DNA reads TGTGCCAGCAGTTTTCTTGGACAGGGGAAAGCTAAAAACATTCAGTACTTC.

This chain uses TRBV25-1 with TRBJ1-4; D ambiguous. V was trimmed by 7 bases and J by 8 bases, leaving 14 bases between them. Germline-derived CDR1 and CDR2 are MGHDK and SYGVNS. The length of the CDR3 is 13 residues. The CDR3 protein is CASTLGHREKLFF. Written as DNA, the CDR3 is TGTGCCAGCACCCTCGGGCATAGGGAAAAACTGTTTTTT.

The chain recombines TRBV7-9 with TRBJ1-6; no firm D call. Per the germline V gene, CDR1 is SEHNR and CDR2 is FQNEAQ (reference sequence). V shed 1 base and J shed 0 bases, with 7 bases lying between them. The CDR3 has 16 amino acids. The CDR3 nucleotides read TGTGCCAGCAGCTTAGATGCGAGCTCCTATAATTCACCCCTCCACTTT. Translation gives CASSLDASSYNSPLHF.

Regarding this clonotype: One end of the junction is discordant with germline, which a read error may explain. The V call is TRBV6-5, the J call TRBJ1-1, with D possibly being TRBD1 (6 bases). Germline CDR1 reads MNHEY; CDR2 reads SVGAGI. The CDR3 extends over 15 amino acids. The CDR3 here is CASSNLGGSDTEAFF. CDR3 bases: TGTGCCAGCAGCAACCTAGGGGGTTCGGACACTGAGGCTTTCTTT.

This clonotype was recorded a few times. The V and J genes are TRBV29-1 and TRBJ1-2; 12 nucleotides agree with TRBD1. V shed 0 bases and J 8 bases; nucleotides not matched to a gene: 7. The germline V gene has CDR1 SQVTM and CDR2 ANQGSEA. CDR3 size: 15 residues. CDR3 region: CSVEDVGTGGDGYTF. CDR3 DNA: TGCAGCGTTGAAGATGTGGGGACAGGGGGCGACGGCTACACCTTC.

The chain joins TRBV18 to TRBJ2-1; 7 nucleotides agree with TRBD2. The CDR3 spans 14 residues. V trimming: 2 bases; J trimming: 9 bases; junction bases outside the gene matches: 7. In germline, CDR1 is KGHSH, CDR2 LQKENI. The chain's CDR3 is CASSPTGLISEQFF. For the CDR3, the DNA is TGTGCCAGCTCACCAACGGGACTAATTTCTGAGCAGTTCTTC.

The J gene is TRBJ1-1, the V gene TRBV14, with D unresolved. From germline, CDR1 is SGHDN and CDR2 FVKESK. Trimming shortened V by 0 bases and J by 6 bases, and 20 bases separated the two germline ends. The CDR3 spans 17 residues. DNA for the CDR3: TGTGCCAGCAGCCAAGATTGGGCAGGAGGTATAGACCCTGAAGCTTTCTTT. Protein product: CASSQDWAGGIDPEAFF.

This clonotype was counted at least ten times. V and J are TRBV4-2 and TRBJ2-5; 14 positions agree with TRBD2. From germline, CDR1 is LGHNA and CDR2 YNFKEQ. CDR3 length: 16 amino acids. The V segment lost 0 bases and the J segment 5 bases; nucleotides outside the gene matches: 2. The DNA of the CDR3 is TGTGCCAGCAGCCAAGATGGGACTAGCGGGGGTGAGACCCAGTACTTC. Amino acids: CASSQDGTSGGETQYF.

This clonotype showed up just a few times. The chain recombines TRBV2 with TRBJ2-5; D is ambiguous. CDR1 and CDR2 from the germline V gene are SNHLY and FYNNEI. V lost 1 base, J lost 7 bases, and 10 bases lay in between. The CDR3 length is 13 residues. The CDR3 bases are TGTGCCAGCAGTGAAGGAACAGCAAGGACCCAGTACTTC. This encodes CASSEGTARTQYF.

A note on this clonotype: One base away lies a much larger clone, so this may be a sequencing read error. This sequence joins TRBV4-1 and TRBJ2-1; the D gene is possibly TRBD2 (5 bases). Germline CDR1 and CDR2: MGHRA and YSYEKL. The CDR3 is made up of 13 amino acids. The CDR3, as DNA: TGCGCCAGCGGCCAAGCGAGGGTCGGTGAGCAGTTCTTC. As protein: CASGQARVGEQFF.

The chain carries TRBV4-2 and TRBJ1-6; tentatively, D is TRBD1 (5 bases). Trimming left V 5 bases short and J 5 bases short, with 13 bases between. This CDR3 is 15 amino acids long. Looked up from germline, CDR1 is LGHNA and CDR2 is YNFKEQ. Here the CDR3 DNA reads TGTGCCAGCAGCGAAGGGGCAACCGATAATTCACCCCTCCACTTT. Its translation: CASSEGATDNSPLHF.

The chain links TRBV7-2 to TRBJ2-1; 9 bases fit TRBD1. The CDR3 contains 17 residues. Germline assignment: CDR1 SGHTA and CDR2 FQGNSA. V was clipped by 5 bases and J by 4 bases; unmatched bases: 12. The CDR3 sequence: CASSQKGTGSMYNEQFF. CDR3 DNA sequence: TGTGCCAGCAGCCAAAAGGGGACAGGGTCCATGTACAATGAGCAGTTCTTC. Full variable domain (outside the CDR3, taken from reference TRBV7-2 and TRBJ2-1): GAGVSQSPSNKVTEKGKDVELRCDPISGHTALYWYRQSLGQGLEFLIYFQGNSAPDKSGLPSDRFSAERTGGSVSTLTIQRTQQEDSAVYLCASSQKGTGSMYNEQFFGPGTRLTVL.

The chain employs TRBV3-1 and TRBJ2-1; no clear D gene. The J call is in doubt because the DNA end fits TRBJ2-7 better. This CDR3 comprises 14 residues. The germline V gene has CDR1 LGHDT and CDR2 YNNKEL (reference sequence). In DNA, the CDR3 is TGTGCCAGCAGCCAGACACCTAGAAGCGACGAGCAGTACTTC. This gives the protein CASSQTPRSDEQYF.